These T cell receptor beta chains were read from a single sample in a study of T cell responses to AZD1222 COVID-19 vaccine. The repertoire was sequenced with immunoSEQ multiplex PCR; TCRdb's copy has only in-frame clones and lacks some. The table lists about 140,000 clones, 88% of them singletons, with 3% to 4% in the top ten. Material: peripheral blood, obtained 28 days after the second AZD1222 dose. The source of these receptors is an adult who received the AZD1222 COVID-19 vaccine. The CDR3 runs from the conserved cysteine through the conserved F or W. The D gene is left open where the match is weak. Not all rows give a size; the values are once, few, many and, for expanded clones, a class.

abundance: NA
len: 14
d_gene: TRBD1
j_gene: TRBJ1-2
v_gene: TRBV2
CDR3nt: TGTGCCAGCAGTCTCGGGACAGGCACAGGCGGCTACACCTTC
CDR3aa: CASSLGTGTGGYTF

abundance: NA
len: 12
d_gene: NA
j_gene: TRBJ2-2
v_gene: TRBV18
CDR3nt: TGTGCCAGCTCACCCCTCCAAGGGGAGCTGTTTTTT
CDR3aa: CASSPLQGELFF

abundance: NA
len: 16
d_gene: TRBD1
j_gene: TRBJ2-3
v_gene: TRBV4-2
CDR3nt: TGTGCCAGCAGCGACCCACAGGGGCGAGGCACAGATACGCAGTATTTT
CDR3aa: CASSDPQGRGTDTQYF

abundance: NA
len: 14
d_gene: NA
j_gene: TRBJ2-5
v_gene: TRBV7-2
CDR3nt: TGTGCCAGCAGCTTTTTCGGGGACCAAGAGACCCAGTACTTC
CDR3aa: CASSFFGDQETQYF

abundance: NA
len: 19
d_gene: TRBD2
j_gene: TRBJ2-1
v_gene: TRBV3-1/TRBV3-2
CDR3nt: TGTGCCAGCAGCCAAGATTACCCCTCTAGCGGGAGCTCCTACAATGAGCAGTTCTTC
CDR3aa: CASSQDYPSSGSSYNEQFF

abundance: NA
len: 16
d_gene: NA
j_gene: TRBJ2-6
v_gene: TRBV5-1
CDR3nt: TGCGCCAGCAGCTTGGTGGGGAAGTCTGGGGCCAACGTCCTGACTTTC
CDR3aa: CASSLVGKSGANVLTF

abundance: NA
len: 17
d_gene: TRBD2
j_gene: TRBJ2-3
v_gene: TRBV27
CDR3nt: TGTGCCAGCAGTCCCGACGGCCGGACTAGCGGGAGGCATACGCAGTATTTT
CDR3aa: CASSPDGRTSGRHTQYF

abundance: NA
len: 15
d_gene: TRBD2
j_gene: TRBJ2-7
v_gene: TRBV10-3
CDR3nt: TGTGCCATCAGTGAGTCAGGGACTAGCACCTACGAGCAGTACTTC
CDR3aa: CAISESGTSTYEQYF

abundance: NA
len: 19
d_gene: NA
j_gene: TRBJ1-5
v_gene: TRBV10-1
CDR3nt: TGCGCCAGCAGTGAAGTGCAGGGCAGGGACGGGGGTAGCAATCAGCCCCAGCATTTT
CDR3aa: CASSEVQGRDGGSNQPQHF

abundance: NA
len: 14
d_gene: TRBD1
j_gene: TRBJ1-2
v_gene: TRBV5-1
CDR3nt: TGCGCCAGCAGCGAGGGGGCCAATCGTAGGGGCTACACCTTC
CDR3aa: CASSEGANRRGYTF

abundance: NA
len: 13
d_gene: NA
j_gene: TRBJ2-7
v_gene: TRBV7-2
CDR3nt: TGTGCCAGCAGCTCGGTCGGTACCTACGAGCAGTACTTC
CDR3aa: CASSSVGTYEQYF

abundance: NA
len: 14
d_gene: TRBD1
j_gene: TRBJ1-2
v_gene: TRBV15
CDR3nt: TGTGCCACCAGCAGAGATACAGGGGGCTTTGGCTACACCTTC
CDR3aa: CATSRDTGGFGYTF

abundance: few
len: 16
d_gene: TRBD1
j_gene: TRBJ2-7
v_gene: TRBV5-1
CDR3nt: TGCGCCAGCAGCTTGGGTGTGGGGACAGGGTTTGACGAGCAGTACTTC
CDR3aa: CASSLGVGTGFDEQYF

abundance: NA
len: 16
d_gene: TRBD2
j_gene: TRBJ2-7
v_gene: TRBV28
CDR3nt: TGTGCCAGCAGTTTAGGACTAGCGGGAGGGCCCTACGAGCAGTACTTC
CDR3aa: CASSLGLAGGPYEQYF

abundance: NA
len: 14
d_gene: TRBD1
j_gene: TRBJ2-5
v_gene: TRBV5-1
CDR3nt: TGCGCCAGCAGCCCCGGGACAGGGATCGGGACCCAGTACTTC
CDR3aa: CASSPGTGIGTQYF

abundance: NA
len: 17
d_gene: TRBD2
j_gene: TRBJ2-2
v_gene: TRBV18
CDR3nt: TGTGCCAGCTCACCTGGTAGCGGGAGGAAAAGCACCGGGGAGCTGTTTTTT
CDR3aa: CASSPGSGRKSTGELFF

abundance: NA
len: 16
d_gene: TRBD1
j_gene: TRBJ1-5
v_gene: TRBV6-2/TRBV6-3
CDR3nt: TGTGCCAGCAGTTACTCGACAGGGGCTAGAGATCAGCCCCAGCATTTT
CDR3aa: CASSYSTGARDQPQHF

abundance: NA
len: 15
d_gene: NA
j_gene: TRBJ1-5
v_gene: TRBV7-9
CDR3nt: TGTGCCAGCAGCTTAGAGGGGGGGATCAATCAGCCCCAGCATTTT
CDR3aa: CASSLEGGINQPQHF

abundance: NA
len: 15
d_gene: NA
j_gene: TRBJ1-6
v_gene: TRBV7-2
CDR3nt: TGTGCCAGCAGCCCTTCCGACATAGGCTTGTCACCCCTCCACTTT
CDR3aa: CASSPSDIGLSPLHF

abundance: NA
len: 13
d_gene: NA
j_gene: TRBJ2-7
v_gene: TRBV28
CDR3nt: TGTGCCAGTTCTACAGCTTCCCCCTACGAGCAGTACTTC
CDR3aa: CASSTASPYEQYF

abundance: NA
len: 12
d_gene: NA
j_gene: TRBJ1-1
v_gene: TRBV30
CDR3nt: TGTGCCTGGACGCCGGAAGCCATAGAAGCTTTCTTT
CDR3aa: CAWTPEAIEAFF

abundance: NA
len: 15
d_gene: NA
j_gene: TRBJ2-2
v_gene: TRBV11-2
CDR3nt: TGTGCCAGCAGCTTACTCATAAGGTTGTTCGGGGAGCTGTTTTTT
CDR3aa: CASSLLIRLFGELFF

abundance: NA
len: 15
d_gene: NA
j_gene: TRBJ1-5
v_gene: TRBV7-2
CDR3nt: TGTGCCAGCAGCTTAGCCGCTGATTCCCATCAGCCCCAGCATTTT
CDR3aa: CASSLAADSHQPQHF

abundance: NA
len: 16
d_gene: NA
j_gene: TRBJ2-7
v_gene: TRBV6-5
CDR3nt: TGTGCCAGCAGTTATGTTTCAACTCCGAGCTCCTACGAGCAGTACTTC
CDR3aa: CASSYVSTPSSYEQYF

abundance: few
len: 14
d_gene: TRBD1
j_gene: TRBJ2-3
v_gene: TRBV11-2
CDR3nt: TGTGCCAGCAGCTTGGGACAGGACACAGATACGCAGTATTTT
CDR3aa: CASSLGQDTDTQYF

abundance: NA
len: 16
d_gene: NA
j_gene: TRBJ1-5
v_gene: TRBV2
CDR3nt: TGTGCCAGCACCGAGGTATGGAGGGCCCGTAATCAGCCCCAGCATTTT
CDR3aa: CASTEVWRARNQPQHF

abundance: NA
len: 13
d_gene: NA
j_gene: TRBJ1-5
v_gene: TRBV7-9
CDR3nt: TGTGCCAGCAGTACAGCGACCAATCAGCCCCAGCATTTT
CDR3aa: CASSTATNQPQHF

abundance: NA
len: 16
d_gene: NA
j_gene: TRBJ2-1
v_gene: TRBV9
CDR3nt: TGTGCCAGCAGCGGGGCCTCCGTCTCGCGATCCAATGAGCAGTTCTTC
CDR3aa: CASSGASVSRSNEQFF

abundance: NA
len: 16
d_gene: TRBD2
j_gene: TRBJ2-1
v_gene: TRBV19
CDR3nt: TGTGCCAGTAGTCTCCAGACTAGCGGGAGAATAAATGAGCAGTTCTTC
CDR3aa: CASSLQTSGRINEQFF

abundance: NA
len: 13
d_gene: NA
j_gene: TRBJ2-5
v_gene: TRBV11-3
CDR3nt: TGTGCCAGCAGCTTAGTTGCCCAAGAGACCCAGTACTTC
CDR3aa: CASSLVAQETQYF

abundance: NA
len: 13
d_gene: NA
j_gene: TRBJ2-5
v_gene: TRBV12-3/TRBV12-4
CDR3nt: TGTGCCAGCAGGGCTAGGACCTCAGAGACCCAGTACTTC
CDR3aa: CASRARTSETQYF

abundance: NA
len: 15
d_gene: NA
j_gene: TRBJ2-6
v_gene: TRBV21-1
CDR3nt: TGTGCCAGCAGCAATCGTAGGACTGGGGCCAACGTCCTGACTTTC
CDR3aa: CASSNRRTGANVLTF

abundance: NA
len: 16
d_gene: TRBD1
j_gene: TRBJ1-5
v_gene: TRBV28
CDR3nt: TGTGCCAGCAGTTCCCCCCGGACAGGGGACAATCAGCCCCAGCATTTT
CDR3aa: CASSSPRTGDNQPQHF

abundance: NA
len: 15
d_gene: NA
j_gene: TRBJ2-7
v_gene: TRBV13
CDR3nt: TGTGCCAGCAGCCCCCCGGCGCAGGCCTCCTACGAGCAGTACTTC
CDR3aa: CASSPPAQASYEQYF

abundance: NA
len: 15
d_gene: NA
j_gene: TRBJ2-3
v_gene: TRBV11-3
CDR3nt: TGTGCCAGCAGCCCACACCGGGGGGCATCAGATACGCAGTATTTT
CDR3aa: CASSPHRGASDTQYF

abundance: NA
len: 11
d_gene: NA
j_gene: TRBJ2-1
v_gene: TRBV3-1/TRBV3-2
CDR3nt: TGTGCCAGCAGCCAAGGCATTGAGCAGTTCTTC
CDR3aa: CASSQGIEQFF

abundance: few
len: 13
d_gene: NA
j_gene: TRBJ1-1
v_gene: TRBV19
CDR3nt: TGTGCCAGTAGTAACCCAGGTCGAGGGGAAGCTTTCTTT
CDR3aa: CASSNPGRGEAFF

abundance: NA
len: 12
d_gene: NA
j_gene: TRBJ2-7
v_gene: TRBV7-5
CDR3nt: TGTGCGCCGACGGGGGGGTCCTACGAGCAGTACTTC
CDR3aa: CAPTGGSYEQYF

abundance: NA
len: 21
d_gene: NA
j_gene: TRBJ2-7
v_gene: TRBV12-5
CDR3nt: TGTGCTAGTGGTTCCGCACCCCATTTCAGTTTACTTTCAGGGGACCCTCGCGAGCAGTACTTC
CDR3aa: CASGSAPHFSLLSGDPREQYF

abundance: NA
len: 14
d_gene: TRBD2
j_gene: TRBJ2-7
v_gene: TRBV2
CDR3nt: TGTGCCAGCAGTGGATTACTAGCGGGAGGCGAGCAGTACTTC
CDR3aa: CASSGLLAGGEQYF

abundance: NA
len: 13
d_gene: NA
j_gene: TRBJ2-3
v_gene: TRBV9
CDR3nt: TGTGCCAGCAGGGGCGGGGAGGCAGATACGCAGTATTTT
CDR3aa: CASRGGEADTQYF

abundance: NA
len: 16
d_gene: NA
j_gene: TRBJ1-1
v_gene: TRBV18
CDR3nt: TGTGCCAGCTCACCTGGCTCCGGGGGCTTGAACACTGAAGCTTTCTTT
CDR3aa: CASSPGSGGLNTEAFF

abundance: NA
len: 12
d_gene: NA
j_gene: TRBJ1-2
v_gene: TRBV10-2
CDR3nt: TGCGCCAGCGTTGGGGCGGGAGATGGCTACACCTTC
CDR3aa: CASVGAGDGYTF

abundance: NA
len: 14
d_gene: NA
j_gene: TRBJ1-3
v_gene: TRBV2
CDR3nt: TGTGCCAGCAGCCTTGGAGGGGCTGGAAACACCATATATTTT
CDR3aa: CASSLGGAGNTIYF

abundance: once
len: 13
d_gene: NA
j_gene: TRBJ2-5
v_gene: TRBV5-4
CDR3nt: TGTGCCAGCAGCTTGAACCTCCAAGAGACCCAGTACTTC
CDR3aa: CASSLNLQETQYF

abundance: NA
len: 12
d_gene: NA
j_gene: TRBJ2-2
v_gene: TRBV11-2
CDR3nt: TGTGCCAGCAGCTTTGAAACCGGGGAGCTGTTTTTT
CDR3aa: CASSFETGELFF

abundance: NA
len: 14
d_gene: TRBD1
j_gene: TRBJ1-2
v_gene: TRBV20-1
CDR3nt: TGCAGTGCTAGTCAGGGGGAGGCAGGGTATGGCTACACCTTC
CDR3aa: CSASQGEAGYGYTF

abundance: NA
len: 15
d_gene: NA
j_gene: TRBJ1-6
v_gene: TRBV6-1
CDR3nt: TGTGCCAGCAGTGAGGTTTTGGGTAATAATTCACCCCTCCACTTT
CDR3aa: CASSEVLGNNSPLHF

abundance: NA
len: 13
d_gene: TRBD2
j_gene: TRBJ2-5
v_gene: TRBV7-3
CDR3nt: TGTGCCAGCGCTCGGACTAGCGGAGAGACCCAGTACTTC
CDR3aa: CASARTSGETQYF

abundance: NA
len: 11
d_gene: NA
j_gene: TRBJ1-5
v_gene: TRBV2
CDR3nt: TGTGCCAGCAGAGAGAATCAGCCCCAGCATTTT
CDR3aa: CASRENQPQHF

abundance: NA
len: 14
d_gene: TRBD2
j_gene: TRBJ2-5
v_gene: TRBV30
CDR3nt: TGTGCCTGGAGCTTAGCGGGAGGGTATGAGACCCAGTACTTC
CDR3aa: CAWSLAGGYETQYF

abundance: NA
len: 13
d_gene: NA
j_gene: TRBJ2-1
v_gene: TRBV5-1
CDR3nt: TGCGCCAGCAGCTTGGTGTCTGCAAGCGAGCAGTTCTTC
CDR3aa: CASSLVSASEQFF

abundance: NA
len: 13
d_gene: NA
j_gene: TRBJ2-7
v_gene: TRBV2
CDR3nt: TGTGCCAGCAGTGATGGGCCGACCTACGAGCAGTACTTC
CDR3aa: CASSDGPTYEQYF

abundance: NA
len: 13
d_gene: NA
j_gene: TRBJ2-3
v_gene: TRBV7-8
CDR3nt: TGTGCCAGCAGCTTTCCTAAGGAAGATACGCAGTATTTT
CDR3aa: CASSFPKEDTQYF

abundance: NA
len: 14
d_gene: NA
j_gene: TRBJ2-1
v_gene: TRBV5-6
CDR3nt: TGTGCCAGCAGCTTACGGGGTTTATCCAATGAGCAGTTCTTC
CDR3aa: CASSLRGLSNEQFF

abundance: NA
len: 16
d_gene: TRBD2
j_gene: TRBJ2-1
v_gene: TRBV27
CDR3nt: TGTGCCAGCAGTTTATTGGTCGGGGGGGTCTACAATGAGCAGTTCTTC
CDR3aa: CASSLLVGGVYNEQFF

abundance: NA
len: 15
d_gene: NA
j_gene: TRBJ1-2
v_gene: TRBV5-4
CDR3nt: TGTGCCAGCAGCTTGAGACAGACCCACACCTATGGCTACACCTTC
CDR3aa: CASSLRQTHTYGYTF